The next 23 T cell receptor beta chains were all read from a single sample in a study of cytomegalovirus exposure and HLA in healthy donors. Profiling relied on immunoSEQ multiplex PCR, and the TCRdb table lists in-frame clones only, not all of them. The table includes a few hundred thousand clones, roughly 90% detected once. Sequenced input: PBMCs. The receptors shown here come from a woman younger than 30 in good health and CMV-seronegative.

This clone showed up just a few times. This chain connects TRBV30 to TRBJ2-2; 7 bases are a match to TRBD1. Germline trimming cut 3 bases from V and 0 bases from J; bases unmatched to any gene: 4. CDR1 is GTSNPN and CDR2 is SVGIG in the germline V gene (reference sequence). The CDR3 spans 15 residues. The CDR3 sequence: CAWSLGTANTGELFF. Written as DNA, the CDR3 is TGTGCCTGGAGCCTCGGGACAGCGAACACCGGGGAGCTGTTTTTT. The variable domain in full, completed from reference TRBV30 and TRBJ2-2, reads SQTIHQWPATLVQPVGSPLSLECTVEGTSNPNLYWYRQAAGRGLQLLFYSVGIGQISSEVPQNLSASRPQDRQFILSSKKLLLSDSGFYLCAWSLGTANTGELFFGEGSRLTVL.

The J gene is TRBJ2-7, the V gene TRBV27, with TRBD1 as a possible D gene (7 bases). CDR1 MNHEY and CDR2 SMNVEV come from the germline V gene (reference sequence). With 5 bases removed from V and 2 bases from J, the gap between germline ends came to 13 bases. This CDR3 has 14 amino acids. CDR3 region: CASSPGGSAYEQYV. Here the CDR3 DNA reads TGTGCCAGCAGTCCAGGGGGGAGTGCCTACGAGCAGTACGTC.

The CDR3 protein is CASSIQQGLFGGELFF. The CDR3 region has the DNA TGTGCCAGTAGTATCCAGCAGGGGTTATTCGGCGGGGAGCTGTTTTTT. The V and J genes are TRBV19 and TRBJ2-2; TRBD1 is a possible D gene (6 bases). V was cut by 3 bases and J by 7 bases, with 18 bases left in between. The CDR3 has 16 residues. CDR1 is LNHDA, CDR2 SQIVND, per germline (reference sequence).

The chain employs TRBV18 and TRBJ2-1; perhaps TRBD1 as D (6 bases). Trimming took 3 bases from V and 8 from J, leaving 20 bases between them. The CDR3 runs to 16 residues. Germline CDR1 and CDR2: KGHSH and LQKENI. For the CDR3, the DNA is TGTGCCAGCTCACCCCTTCCGGGACAAGGATTCGATGAGCAGTTCTTC. Protein sequence: CASSPLPGQGFDEQFF.

The V gene is TRBV14, the J gene TRBJ2-7; a possible D gene is TRBD1 (8 bases). V was clipped by 0 bases and J by 5 bases, with 29 bases between them. The CDR3 extends over 20 amino acids. The germline gives CDR1 SGHDN, CDR2 FVKESK. The CDR3 here is CASSQDLKPIGRQGANEQYF. CDR3 DNA sequence: TGTGCCAGCAGCCAAGATCTTAAGCCGATCGGGAGGCAGGGGGCCAACGAGCAGTACTTC.

This clone has only one observation. The chain combines TRBV27 with TRBJ2-3, with D unclear. Germline V CDR1 and CDR2: MNHEY, SMNVEV (reference sequence). This CDR3 is built from 15 residues. V lost 5 bases, J lost 0 bases, and 12 bases lay in between. CDR3 sequence (DNA): TGTGCCAGCAGTCCCCTTCCGGGTAGCACAGATACGCAGTATTTT. As protein: CASSPLPGSTDTQYF.

The J gene is TRBJ2-3, the V gene TRBV7-2; D unclear. V lost 6 bases and J lost 2, with 9 bases in between. Per germline, CDR1 SGHTA and CDR2 FQGNSA. CDR3 size: 13 residues. The CDR3 region is CASRMGPTDTQYF. As DNA, the CDR3 is TGTGCCAGCAGAATGGGCCCCACAGATACGCAGTATTTT.

This chain joins TRBV11-3 and TRBJ2-5; D is uncertain. Germline CDR1 reads SGHNT; CDR2 reads YENEEA. This CDR3 is 12 amino acids long. V was trimmed by 1 base and J by 5 bases, leaving 5 bases between them. The CDR3 reads CASSLGRETQYF. The CDR3 DNA sequence: TGTGCCAGCAGCTTAGGTCGTGAGACCCAGTACTTC.

The gene calls are TRBV27 and TRBJ2-3; TRBD1 agrees at 10 bases. Germline CDR1 reads MNHEY; CDR2 reads SMNVEV (reference sequence). V was clipped by 5 bases and J by 7 bases; unmatched bases: 12. The CDR3 sequence is 16 residues long. Here the CDR3 reads CASSQGLTGGYNTQYF. DNA of the CDR3: TGTGCCAGCAGTCAGGGATTGACAGGGGGCTATAATACGCAGTATTTT.

The genes are TRBV18 and TRBJ1-1, with D uncertain. The CDR3 is 16 amino acids. The germline V and J ends were trimmed by 2 bases and 1 base, with 14 bases remaining between them. Germline lookup yields CDR1 KGHSH and CDR2 LQKENI. The CDR3 DNA follows: TGTGCCAGCTCACCAACTCTCGGTGGGCGGAACACTGAAGCTTTCTTT. Its translation: CASSPTLGGRNTEAFF.

The J gene is TRBJ1-1, the V gene TRBV7-9; D is possibly TRBD1 (5 bases). The germline V gene encodes CDR1 SEHNR and CDR2 FQNEAQ (reference sequence). This CDR3 is 14 amino acids long. The V end lost 3 bases, the J end lost 2 bases, and 10 bases lay between the germline ends. Here the CDR3 DNA reads TGTGCCAGCAGCTTTGAGGGGACTAACACTGAAGCTTTCTTT. It yields the protein CASSFEGTNTEAFF.

This clone was detected a few times. CDR3 coding DNA: TGTGCCAGTACCTGGGACTCATACAATGAGCAGTTCTTC. Translated, it gives CASTWDSYNEQFF. This chain links TRBV19 with TRBJ2-1, with a weak D call TRBD2 (6 bases). Trimming left V 7 bases short and J 4 bases short, with 11 bases between. The CDR3 runs to 13 residues. The V gene's germline CDR1 is LNHDA and CDR2 SQIVND (reference sequence).

The rearrangement uses TRBV4-1 and TRBJ1-4; maybe TRBD1 (5 bases). V lost 1 base and J lost 6, with 9 bases in between. Germline CDR1 MGHRA, CDR2 YSYEKL. The CDR3 loop spans 14 amino acids. DNA for the CDR3: TGCGCCAGCAGCCAAGTGGGGGGGGATGAAAAACTGTTTTTT. Its protein product is CASSQVGGDEKLFF.

The chain employs TRBV9 and TRBJ1-4; D might be TRBD1 (5 bases). CDR1 is SGDLS and CDR2 is YYNGEE in the germline V gene. The CDR3 has 15 amino acids. V lost 0 bases, J lost 3 bases, and 9 bases lay in between. The DNA for the CDR3 is TGTGCCAGCAGCGTAGCGGGGGGGTCTAATGAAAAACTGTTTTTT. Translation: CASSVAGGSNEKLFF.

This chain joins TRBV27 and TRBJ1-2; D is possibly TRBD1 (5 bases). V dropped 10 bases and J dropped 4 bases, with 16 bases sitting between them. Germline V gene lookup returns CDR1 MNHEY and CDR2 SMNVEV (reference sequence). The CDR3 runs 13 residues. The CDR3 DNA follows: TGTGCCACCATGAGCCAGGGTATCTATGGCTACACCTTC. It translates to CATMSQGIYGYTF.

The rearrangement uses TRBV6-1 and TRBJ2-3; D is possibly TRBD1 (5 bases). Germline assignment: CDR1 MNHNS and CDR2 SASEGT. The V and J ends lost 6 bases and 0 bases respectively, with 13 bases between them. The CDR3 contains 15 residues. The CDR3 is CASSLGRASTDTQYF. The CDR3 bases are TGTGCCAGCAGCCTCGGCAGGGCCAGCACAGATACGCAGTATTTT.

The chain joins TRBV6-5 to TRBJ2-3, with D perhaps matching TRBD2 (7 bases). CDR3 length equals 16 residues. In germline, CDR1 is MNHEY, CDR2 SVGAGI. Trimming took off 4 bases at V and 0 bases at J, with 14 bases between the two ends. The DNA for the CDR3 is TGTGCCAGCAGTTTTGGGGCGGGGGCTAGCACAGATACGCAGTATTTT. The encoded protein is CASSFGAGASTDTQYF.

The chain employs TRBV10-3 and TRBJ2-1; 10 bases are a match to TRBD2. J lost 6 bases, V lost 3 bases, and 5 bases had no gene match. CDR1 and CDR2 from the germline V gene are ENHRY and SYGVKD. This CDR3 is built from 15 residues. In DNA, the CDR3 is TGTGCCATCAGTGATCCAGCGGGGGGGCGCAATGAGCAGTTCTTC. Translating gives CAISDPAGGRNEQFF.

This chain uses TRBV7-9 with TRBJ2-7, with D perhaps matching TRBD2 (7 bases). The CDR3 runs 16 residues. The germline CDR1 and CDR2 sequences are SEHNR and FQNEAQ (reference sequence). Deletions cut 1 base from V and 0 bases from J, with 13 bases between. The CDR3 coding sequence is TGTGCCAGCAGCTTAGAGGGGGGGCGTAGCTCCTACGAGCAGTACGTC. This gives the protein CASSLEGGRSSYEQYV.

The chain recombines TRBV4-1 with TRBJ2-5; TRBD2 aligns across 8 bases. The ends lost 1 base at V and 5 bases at J; junction bases unmatched: 9. This CDR3 has 16 residues. Germline values: CDR1 MGHRA, CDR2 YSYEKL. The CDR3 region is CASSQVRGGARETQYF. The CDR3 DNA is TGCGCCAGCAGCCAAGTACGGGGGGGGGCGCGTGAGACCCAGTACTTC.

The chain is built from TRBV6-4 and TRBJ1-2; TRBD1 matches 8 bases. The V and J ends lost 5 bases and 1 base, in that order; junction bases with no gene match: 3. The CDR3 contains 14 residues. Germline V gene sequence: CDR1 MRHNA, CDR2 SNTAGT. In nucleotides, the CDR3 is TGTGCCAGCAGTCAAGACAGGGGTAACTATGGCTACACCTTC. Translating gives CASSQDRGNYGYTF.

The chain links TRBV5-8 to TRBJ1-3; 8 nucleotides match TRBD1. The ends lost 1 base at V and 1 base at J; junction bases unmatched: 1. From germline, CDR1 is SGHTS and CDR2 YDEGEE. This CDR3 contains 15 residues. The CDR3 nucleotides are TGTGCCAGCAGCTTGCGGACAGGGTCTGGAAACACCATATATTTT. It yields the protein CASSLRTGSGNTIYF.

This clone was observed a single time. The J gene is TRBJ2-5, the V gene TRBV5-6; TRBD2 matches at 13 bases. The CDR3 covers 16 residues. CDR1 is SGHDT and CDR2 is YYEEEE in the germline V gene. V dropped 4 bases and J dropped 1; count of bases not matched to a gene: 4. As DNA, the CDR3 is TGTGCCAGCAGCCCGACTAGCGGGGGGTTCCAAGAGACCCAGTACTTC. This encodes CASSPTSGGFQETQYF.